These 22 T cell receptor beta chains originate from one sample sequenced in a study of vaccination and CD4 T cells after COVID-19. Oncomine TCR Beta short-read sequencing was applied to DNA from cultured CD4+ T cells. From the PCR reads, TCRdb called clonotypes with MiXCR, one entry per CDR3 protein. Of roughly 28,000 distinct CDR3 sequences in the sample, 41% were seen once. These receptors have no known antigen. Indicated time point: late sampling 161 to 241 days after vaccination in a few convalescent patients. Treatment in this sample: roughly 11-day PBMC culture with coronavirus spike peptide pools or control peptides (ViraFEST assay). The sample here was CD4+ T cells from blood, cultured in vitro, taken about 7 months after SARS-CoV-2 vaccination. The receptors here all came from a human donor who had recovered from COVID-19.

The genes are TRBV28 and TRBJ2-5; 9 bases fit TRBD2. The CDR3 sequence is 14 residues long. CDR1 is MDHEN and CDR2 is SYDVKM in the germline V gene. The V segment lost 3 bases and the J segment 5 bases; nucleotides outside the gene matches: 4. The chain's CDR3 is CASSFSGGGETQYF. For the CDR3, the DNA is TGTGCCAGCAGTTTTAGCGGGGGCGGGGAGACCCAGTACTTC.

Note on this clonotype: Germline and junction disagree at one end, which may indicate a read error. The V gene is TRBV7-6, the J gene TRBJ2-7; D might be TRBD1 (5 bases). Germline CDR1 and CDR2: SGHVS and FNYEAQ. The CDR3 covers 13 residues. CDR3 protein: CASSFGQGYEQYF. In nucleotides, the CDR3 is TGTGCTAGCAGCTTCGGGCAGGGCTACGAGCAGTACTTC.

This chain connects TRBV20-1 to TRBJ2-3, with no clear D. The CDR3 is 14 amino acids. Trimming pared 2 bases from V and 3 bases from J, leaving 12 bases between. Germline lookup yields CDR1 DFQATT and CDR2 SNEGSKA (reference sequence). CDR3 residues: CSARPTLWTDTQYF. The DNA for the CDR3 is TGCAGTGCTAGACCCACTTTGTGGACAGATACGCAGTATTTT.

This chain links TRBV28 with TRBJ2-7; no clear D. Trimming cost V 8 bases and J 3 bases, with 11 bases left between them. From germline, CDR1 is MDHEN and CDR2 SYDVKM. There are 12 residues in the CDR3. The DNA of the CDR3 is TGTGCCAGCGCCTCTGCGAACTACGAGCAGTACTTC. Encoded protein: CASASANYEQYF.

The chain uses TRBV20-1 and TRBJ2-2, with 9 nucleotides matching TRBD1. CDR1 and CDR2 (germline): DFQATT, SNEGSKA (reference sequence). The CDR3 runs 13 residues. V trimming: 6 bases; J trimming: 6 bases; junction bases outside the gene matches: 5. CDR3 loop: CSARTGVPGELFF. DNA for the CDR3: TGCAGTGCCAGGACAGGGGTCCCCGGGGAGCTGTTTTTT.

This clonotype showed up just a few times. This CDR3 reads CASSYGHRVNTEAFF. CDR3 DNA sequence: TGTGCCAGCAGTTACGGGCACAGGGTGAACACTGAAGCTTTCTTT. The chain employs TRBV6-5 and TRBJ1-1; D might be TRBD1 (6 bases). The CDR3 is 15 residues long. Trimming left V 2 bases short and J 0 bases short, with 10 bases between. Germline V gives CDR1 MNHEY, CDR2 SVGAGI.

The J gene is TRBJ1-5, the V gene TRBV27; 9 bases map to TRBD1. The CDR3 has 15 amino acids. The V gene's germline CDR1 is MNHEY and CDR2 SMNVEV (reference sequence). J was trimmed by 0 bases and V by 6 bases; bases with no gene match: 3. This CDR3 reads CASRVQGASNQPQHF. Written as DNA, the CDR3 is TGTGCCAGCAGAGTACAGGGGGCTAGCAATCAGCCCCAGCATTTT.

This chain joins TRBV20-1 and TRBJ2-5, with 9 nucleotides matching TRBD2. Germline values: CDR1 DFQATT, CDR2 SNEGSKA (reference sequence). V lost 2 bases and J lost 0; bases outside the gene matches: 13. The length of the CDR3 is 18 residues. The CDR3 DNA follows: TGCAGTGCTAGACGGAAGGCGGGAGGGCTTTGGTACCAAGAGACCCAGTACTTC. Translation gives CSARRKAGGLWYQETQYF.

The chain joins TRBV7-2 to TRBJ2-3; D may be TRBD1 (5 bases). The V end was cut by 4 bases, the J end by 0 bases, with 11 bases between. Germline-derived CDR1 and CDR2 are SGHTA and FQGNSA. CDR3 length equals 15 residues. CDR3 in amino acids: CASSSLTASTDTQYF. DNA for the CDR3: TGTGCCAGCAGCTCCCTGACAGCTAGCACAGATACGCAGTATTTT.

This chain joins TRBV5-4 and TRBJ2-3, with no clear D. There are 15 residues in the CDR3. Per germline, CDR1 SGHNT and CDR2 YYREEE (reference sequence). V was trimmed by 3 bases and J by 4 bases, leaving 15 bases between them. The DNA for the CDR3 is TGTGCCAGCAGCTCGCGTGCGGCGTCCTCAGATACGCAGTATTTT. Protein product: CASSSRAASSDTQYF.

The genes are TRBV20-1 and TRBJ2-7, with a possible D match to TRBD1 (6 bases). Per germline, CDR1 DFQATT and CDR2 SNEGSKA (reference sequence). Trimming shortened V by 1 base and J by 3 bases, and 13 bases separated the two germline ends. CDR3 length: 14 residues. CDR3: CSARVGTSLYEQYF. CDR3 sequence (DNA): TGCAGTGCTAGAGTGGGGACAAGTCTCTACGAGCAGTACTTC.

This clonotype is medium-sized (0.01 to 0.1%) by share. This chain links TRBV28 with TRBJ1-2, with D unclear. Germline V CDR1 and CDR2: MDHEN, SYDVKM. Deletions cut 3 bases from V and 7 bases from J, with 12 bases between. The CDR3 is 13 amino acids. For the CDR3, the DNA is TGTGCCAGCAGTTTTCCAGCGATCCGTGGCTACACCTTC. This codes for CASSFPAIRGYTF.

This clonotype was detected only a few times. V and J are TRBV20-1 and TRBJ2-3, with 8 nucleotides matching TRBD2. This CDR3 region has 15 residues. V gave up 7 bases and J gave up 1 base; unmatched junction bases: 10. The germline V gene has CDR1 DFQATT and CDR2 SNEGSKA (reference sequence). Here the CDR3 reads CSGSERERGTDTQYF. The CDR3, as DNA: TGCAGTGGGTCGGAGCGGGAGAGGGGCACAGATACGCAGTATTTT.

V gene TRBV7-2 combines with J gene TRBJ2-1, with a tentative D call TRBD1 (6 bases). This CDR3 region has 16 residues. V lost 5 bases and J lost 0, with 14 bases in between. Germline V gives CDR1 SGHTA, CDR2 FQGNSA. CDR3 nucleotides: TGTGCCAGCAGCAAGGACAGCCTTTACTCCTACAATGAGCAGTTCTTC. As protein: CASSKDSLYSYNEQFF.

The chain recombines TRBV6-1 with TRBJ2-1; the match to TRBD1 covers 7 bases. The V gene end was trimmed by 5 bases and the J gene end by 2 bases; junction bases not matched to a gene: 9. Germline V gene lookup returns CDR1 MNHNS and CDR2 SASEGT. The CDR3 consists of 16 residues. The chain's CDR3 is CASSRPGTAPYNEQFF. The CDR3 DNA reads TGTGCCAGCAGTCGCCCCGGGACAGCCCCCTACAATGAGCAGTTCTTC.

The CDR3 coding sequence is TGTGCCAGCAGCTTGGAGGGGAGGGAGACCCAGTACTTC. It encodes CASSLEGRETQYF. This chain connects TRBV5-4 to TRBJ2-5; a possible D gene is TRBD2 (6 bases). Trimming cost V 0 bases and J 5 bases, with 8 bases left between them. Germline V gene sequence: CDR1 SGHNT, CDR2 YYREEE (reference sequence). The CDR3 is 13 residues long.

This clonotype was detected once. This chain uses TRBV5-4 with TRBJ2-5; the D gene is possibly TRBD1 (7 bases). Germline V gene data show CDR1 as SGHNT and CDR2 as YYREEE (reference sequence). The CDR3 has 15 residues. Trimming removed 4 bases from V and 5 bases from J, with 18 bases in between. In DNA, the CDR3 is TGTGCCAGCAGCAACATTCAGGGGGGCGGCGAGACCCAGTACTTC. Its protein is CASSNIQGGGETQYF.

The genes are TRBV7-2 and TRBJ2-7; 8 bases are shared with TRBD2. The CDR3 is made up of 17 amino acids. The germline V gene encodes CDR1 SGHTA and CDR2 FQGNSA. The junction had 10 bases not matched to a gene; V was cut back by 0 bases and J by 3 bases. The DNA for the CDR3 is TGTGCCAGCAGCTTAGCTACCGGGACTAGTATTTTCTACGAGCAGTACTTC. Encoded protein: CASSLATGTSIFYEQYF.

This clonotype was found once. This rearrangement joins TRBV7-2 to TRBJ2-1; 7 positions agree with TRBD2. There are 15 residues in the CDR3. Germline CDR1 is SGHTA and CDR2 is FQGNSA. V was clipped by 1 base and J by 7 bases; unmatched bases: 7. The CDR3 DNA reads as TGTGCCAGCAGCTTAGACGGCGGGAGAGGTAATGAGCAGTTCTTC. Amino acid sequence: CASSLDGGRGNEQFF.

The V call is TRBV28, the J call TRBJ1-1; no firm D call. Germline-derived CDR1 and CDR2 are MDHEN and SYDVKM. This CDR3 has 13 residues. Trimming shortened V by 0 bases and J by 7 bases, and 9 bases separated the two germline ends. CDR3 bases: TGTGCCAGCAGTTTATGGTCCCAGAATGAAGCTTTCTTT. Protein: CASSLWSQNEAFF. The full variable domain, in which reference TRBV28 and TRBJ1-1 provide the parts outside the CDR3, is DVKVTQSSRYLVKRTGEKVFLECVQDMDHENMFWYRQDPGLGLRLIYFSYDVKMKEKGDIPEGYSVSREKKERFSLILESASTNQTSMYLCASSLWSQNEAFFGQGTRLTVV.

This clonotype rates as medium-sized. V gene TRBV5-6 combines with J gene TRBJ1-2; 8 nucleotides agree with TRBD1. Germline V gene sequence: CDR1 SGHDT, CDR2 YYEEEE. V was clipped by 3 bases and J by 4 bases; unmatched bases: 8. The CDR3 spans 15 residues. The CDR3 is CASSSRTGPRYGYTF. The CDR3 DNA follows: TGTGCCAGCAGCTCGAGGACAGGGCCGCGCTATGGCTACACCTTC.

This sequence joins TRBV6-7 and TRBJ2-5, with TRBD1 identical over 7 bases. TRBV6-7 is treated as an ORF (open reading frame) with a function not yet certain. The CDR3 contains 14 residues. V shed 9 bases and J 1 base; nucleotides not matched to a gene: 8. The CDR3 is CARSRGRFQETQYF. CDR3 bases: TGTGCCAGGTCGAGGGGGCGCTTCCAAGAGACCCAGTACTTC.